Listed here is a single T cell receptor (beta chain). V lost 7 bases to trimming and J lost 3 bases, with 19 bases between them. CDR1 MNHEY and CDR2 SMNVEV come from the germline V gene (reference sequence). This CDR3 contains 15 residues. The sample is drawn from a study of T cell changes during pregnancy in multiple sclerosis. Profiled with immunoSEQ multiplex PCR; TCRdb holds only in-frame clones, not every one. This table holds 40,000 or so clones, around 90% found once. Specimen: CD4+ T cells from peripheral blood mononuclear cells, collected after pregnancy. V gene TRBV27 combines with J gene TRBJ2-7, with D possibly TRBD2 on 6 matching bases. The receptor's source is a female donor in good health, enrolled as a control in a pregnancy study. CDR3 amino acids: CASTSIGTPLYEQYF. The CDR3 DNA reads as TGTGCCAGCACCTCTATCGGGACTCCTCTCTACGAGCAGTACTTC.